This entry lists 21 T cell receptor beta chains sequenced from one sample in a study of blood T cells in healthy people across ages. A J-beta primer mix and a sample-barcoded 5' primer were used in a second PCR of about 6 to 12 cycles. TCRdb used MiXCR to reprocess the 5' RACE reads, holding one entry per CDR3 protein. The sample holds over a million distinct CDR3 sequences, more than 40% seen once. The material sequenced was blood. These receptors were taken from a woman aged 55-69 years in good health.

This clonotype showed up just a few times. The chain joins TRBV12-3 or TRBV12-4 to TRBJ2-7; 7 bases line up with TRBD1. J gave up 2 bases and V 5 bases, and 6 bases lay outside the gene matches. The CDR3 is 14 amino acids. CDR3 sequence: CASSLGQWTYEQYF. The CDR3 bases are TGTGCCAGCAGTCTGGGACAGTGGACCTACGAGCAGTACTTC.

This clonotype turned up a few times. The chain is built from TRBV21-1 and TRBJ1-5. TRBV21-1 is noted as a pseudogene. CDR3 length: 17 residues. CDR3 in DNA: TGTGCCAGCAGCATGTTAAAGGAATTTTCTAGCAATCAGCCCCAGCATTTT. It encodes CASSMLKEFSSNQPQHF.

The chain carries TRBV27 and TRBJ1-6, with D perhaps TRBD1 (6 bases). This CDR3 is built from 14 residues. Between the trimmed V and J ends, which lost 5 bases and 6 bases, there was a span of 11 bases. The germline CDR1 and CDR2 sequences are MNHEY and SMNVEV (reference sequence). The CDR3 region is CASSQTGLNSPLHF. Here the CDR3 DNA reads TGTGCCAGCAGTCAAACAGGGCTTAATTCACCCCTCCACTTT.

The chain links TRBV5-1 to TRBJ1-2; tentatively, D is TRBD1 (6 bases). Germline CDR1 SGHRS, CDR2 YFSETQ. V was pared by 7 bases and J by 4 bases, with 14 bases between. The CDR3 loop spans 13 amino acids. The CDR3 is CASDTGSGYGYTF. The DNA of the CDR3 is TGCGCCAGCGACACAGGGAGTGGCTATGGCTACACCTTC. Drawing the rest from reference TRBV5-1 and TRBJ1-2, the complete variable domain is KAGVTQTPRYLIKTRGQQVTLSCSPISGHRSVSWYQQTPGQGLQFLFEYFSETQRNKGNFPGRFSGRQFSNSRSEMNVSTLELGDSALYLCASDTGSGYGYTFGSGTRLTVV.

The CDR3 sequence: CSARPSGSWNTQYF. The DNA of the CDR3 is TGCAGTGCTAGACCTAGCGGGAGTTGGAATACGCAGTATTTT. The gene calls are TRBV20-1 and TRBJ2-3; TRBD2 aligns across 10 bases. Germline V gene lookup returns CDR1 DFQATT and CDR2 SNEGSKA (reference sequence). The CDR3 sequence is 14 residues long. The trim removed 2 bases at V and 7 bases at J, leaving 6 bases unmatched.

About this clonotype itself: With a far larger clone one base away, a read error is the likely cause. The gene calls are TRBV7-3 and TRBJ2-3; no clear D gene. The CDR3 length is 12 residues. Germline CDR1 and CDR2: SGHTA and FQGTGA. The CDR3 loop is CVSSPGTDTQYF. CDR3 DNA sequence: TGTGTCAGCAGCCCAGGCACAGATACGCAGTATTTT.

This clonotype was seen more than once but under ten times. The V gene is TRBV7-9, the J gene TRBJ2-1; TRBD1 or TRBD2 may be the D gene (5 bases each). The CDR3 has 16 amino acids. Germline CDR1 SEHNR, CDR2 FQNEAQ (reference sequence). The CDR3, as DNA: TGTGCTTCCGGGGCCAGGTCCTTCGACTCCTACAATGAGCAGTTCTTC. It codes for CASGARSFDSYNEQFF.

This clonotype has only a few counts. The CDR3 DNA reads as TGCGCCAGCAGCCAAGGGGACATTCAGTACTTC. As protein: CASSQGDIQYF. V usage is TRBV4-1 and J usage is TRBJ2-4, with no clear D. Looked up from germline, CDR1 is MGHRA and CDR2 is YSYEKL. The CDR3 extends over 11 amino acids. Trimming cost V 1 base and J 8 bases, with 3 bases left between them.

The chain links TRBV20-1 to TRBJ2-1, with D possibly being TRBD2 (6 bases). The CDR3 spans 17 residues. In germline, CDR1 is DFQATT, CDR2 SNEGSKA (reference sequence). Trimming took 1 base from V and 0 from J, leaving 16 bases between them. The CDR3 region has the DNA TGCAGTGCTAGAGGTGGGTCTAGCGCCAGCTCCTACAATGAGCAGTTCTTC. It is translated as CSARGGSSASSYNEQFF.

This clonotype has more than one count but fewer than ten. The J gene is TRBJ2-7, the V gene TRBV12-3 or TRBV12-4; D remains unclear. The CDR3 totals 14 residues. The germline V and J ends were trimmed by 1 base and 2 bases, with 9 bases remaining between them. CDR3 DNA sequence: TGTGCCAGCAGTTTAGGCGGTTGGACCTACGAGCAGTACTTC. This translates into CASSLGGWTYEQYF.

As concerns this clonotype: Given a much more abundant clone one base away, this may be a read error. The J gene is TRBJ2-7, the V gene TRBV7-2, with D tentatively TRBD1 or TRBD2 (5 bases each). Germline V lookup: CDR1 SGHTA, CDR2 FQGNSA. V was cut by 0 bases and J by 7 bases, with 16 bases left in between. The CDR3 consists of 15 residues. CDR3 residues: CASSLAGRRGDEQYF. The CDR3 DNA sequence: TGTGCCAGCAGCTTAGCGGGGAGAAGGGGTGATGAGCAGTACTTC.

The chain employs TRBV11-2 and TRBJ2-4; D ambiguous. The CDR3 has 16 amino acids. The V and J ends lost 3 bases and 0 bases respectively, with 12 bases between them. In germline, CDR1 is SGHAT, CDR2 FQNNGV. The CDR3 spells CASSFTLRGAKNIQYF. Written as DNA, the CDR3 is TGTGCCAGCAGCTTTACCCTTAGAGGAGCCAAAAACATTCAGTACTTC.

This clonotype was counted only a few times. V usage is TRBV14 and J usage is TRBJ2-1; D remains unclear. The CDR3 consists of 15 residues. Deletions cut 0 bases from V and 2 bases from J, with 8 bases between. Germline CDR1 SGHDN, CDR2 FVKESK. The CDR3 nucleotides are TGTGCCAGCAGCCAAGATATAACCCCCTACAATGAGCAGTTCTTC. Its protein is CASSQDITPYNEQFF.

The chain combines TRBV12-3 or TRBV12-4 with TRBJ2-7; D is uncertain. The length of the CDR3 is 13 residues. V lost 5 bases to trimming and J lost 1 base, with 9 bases between them. The CDR3 DNA is TGTGCCAGCAGTAAAGCGATGTCCTACGAGCAGTACTTC. This translates into CASSKAMSYEQYF.

J is TRBJ1-5 and V is TRBV15; D is undetermined. CDR1 is LNHNV and CDR2 is YYDKDF in the germline V gene (reference sequence). V was cut by 7 bases and J by 2 bases, with 9 bases left in between. The CDR3 runs to 13 residues. CDR3 bases: TGTGCCACCAAAGTGGACGGCAATCAGCCCCAGCATTTT. This gives the protein CATKVDGNQPQHF.

This clonotype was counted a few times. This chain uses TRBV6-6 with TRBJ2-3; unclear D gene. The ends were cut back, 6 bases at V and 2 bases at J, with 3 bases in the middle. CDR1 and CDR2 from the germline V gene are MNHNY and SVGAGI (reference sequence). The CDR3 spans 11 residues. In nucleotides, the CDR3 is TGTGCCAGCAGGCACACAGATACGCAGTATTTT. Residues: CASRHTDTQYF.

This clonotype was detected only a few times. The chain is built from TRBV4-1 and TRBJ2-1; D remains ambiguous. Germline CDR1 reads MGHRA; CDR2 reads YSYEKL. V dropped 2 bases and J dropped 1 base, with 12 bases sitting between them. The CDR3 is 16 residues long. In DNA form, the CDR3 reads TGCGCCAGCAGCCAACTGGTTAGCCGTTCCTACAATGAGCAGTTCTTC. It is translated as CASSQLVSRSYNEQFF.

The chain is built from TRBV3-1 and TRBJ2-5; 7 bases map to TRBD2. The DNA end is a closer match to TRBJ2-7, so the J assignment may be wrong. This CDR3 region has 14 residues. Germline V lookup: CDR1 LGHDT, CDR2 YNNKEL (reference sequence). The CDR3: CASSQDGEGSEQYF. DNA of the CDR3: TGTGCCAGCAGCCAAGATGGGGAGGGGAGCGAGCAGTACTTC.

This clonotype was counted between two and nine times. The DNA for the CDR3 is TGTGCCAGCAGTCAAGGACCGGCAAGCTCCTACAATGAGCAGTTCTTC. Its translation: CASSQGPASSYNEQFF. This chain connects TRBV12-3 or TRBV12-4 to TRBJ2-1; D uncertain. The V end was cut by 5 bases, the J end by 0 bases, with 14 bases between. The CDR3 runs to 16 residues.

The V gene is TRBV12-3 or TRBV12-4, the J gene TRBJ1-5, with D possibly being TRBD1 (6 bases). This CDR3 region has 14 residues. V gave up 5 bases and J gave up 3 bases, with 11 bases separating them. CDR3 loop: CASSHTGNNQPQHF. The CDR3 DNA reads TGTGCCAGCAGTCATACAGGGAACAATCAGCCCCAGCATTTT.

This clonotype was seen more than once but under ten times. The V gene is TRBV9, the J gene TRBJ2-3; TRBD2 matches 11 bases. The germline V gene encodes CDR1 SGDLS and CDR2 YYNGEE. CDR3 length: 17 residues. J was trimmed by 6 bases and V by 0 bases; bases with no gene match: 9. The CDR3 DNA reads as TGTGCCAGCAGCGTAGTCCTTAGCGGGAGGGCCTGTGATACGCAGTATTTT. Translation gives CASSVVLSGRACDTQYF.